The 25 T cell receptor beta chains below were found in one sample sequenced in a study of OX40 agonist ivuxolimab in advanced cancers. TCRdb's copy holds only in-frame clones and misses some; the assay was immunoSEQ multiplex PCR. The table has approximately 31,000 clones, roughly 87% seen once. Here the sequenced sample was CD4+ or CD8+ T cells sorted from blood, taken in a trial of the OX40 agonist ivuxolimab. The receptor source for this set is an adult with an advanced solid tumor such as melanoma, head and neck, liver or kidney cancer.

The chain links TRBV28 to TRBJ2-3; 15 nucleotides line up with TRBD2. With 5 bases clipped from V and 0 bases from J, the junction kept 9 bases outside the gene matches. The CDR3 runs 19 residues. The germline gives CDR1 MDHEN, CDR2 SYDVKM. The CDR3 loop reads CASSPGLAGGTSSTDTQYF. The CDR3 coding sequence is TGTGCCAGCAGTCCGGGACTAGCGGGGGGTACGTCTAGCACAGATACGCAGTATTTT.

The rearrangement links TRBV7-8 to TRBJ1-1; no reliable D call. Per the germline V gene, CDR1 is SGHVS and CDR2 is FQNEAQ. Trimming took 5 bases from V and 9 from J, leaving 10 bases between them. The CDR3 is 11 amino acids. This chain's CDR3 is CASSPSFQAFF. The CDR3 bases are TGTGCCAGCAGCCCGAGCTTTCAAGCTTTCTTT. Full variable domain (outside the CDR3, taken from reference TRBV7-8 and TRBJ1-1): GAGVSQSPRYKVAKRGQDVALRCDPISGHVSLFWYQQALGQGPEFLTYFQNEAQLDKSGLPSDRFFAERPEGSVSTLKIQRTQQEDSAVYLCASSPSFQAFFGQGTRLTVV.

The chain has TRBV4-1 and TRBJ2-7, with D possibly matching TRBD1 (5 bases). Trimming took 2 bases from V and 2 from J, leaving 10 bases between them. The germline gives CDR1 MGHRA, CDR2 YSYEKL. CDR3 size: 14 residues. The CDR3 here is CASSQLQGTYEQYF. CDR3 sequence (DNA): TGCGCCAGCAGCCAACTCCAGGGAACCTACGAGCAGTACTTC.

V is TRBV9 and J is TRBJ1-2; the D gene is possibly TRBD1 (5 bases). The germline V and J ends were trimmed by 4 bases and 4 bases, with 14 bases remaining between them. CDR3 length equals 14 residues. Germline CDR1 is SGDLS and CDR2 is YYNGEE. DNA for the CDR3: TGTGCCAGCAGCCCCTCGGGTGGGGGCTATGGCTACACCTTC. This translates into CASSPSGGGYGYTF.

The chain combines TRBV4-1 with TRBJ2-7; 7 bases line up with TRBD1. Germline CDR1 reads MGHRA; CDR2 reads YSYEKL. The CDR3 consists of 15 residues. V shed 4 bases, J shed 2 bases, and the junction held 8 bases outside the gene matches. CDR3 DNA sequence: TGCGCCAGCAGCCTCGGGACAGCGAGCACCTACGAGCAGTACTTC. Residues: CASSLGTASTYEQYF.

This chain uses TRBV4-3 with TRBJ1-1, with a possible D match to TRBD1 (6 bases). Between the trimmed V and J ends, which lost 0 bases and 5 bases, there was a span of 13 bases. CDR3 length: 15 residues. Per the germline V gene, CDR1 is LGHNA and CDR2 is YSLEER. CDR3 loop: CASSQDRGAYTEAFF. DNA of the CDR3: TGCGCCAGCAGCCAAGACAGGGGAGCGTATACTGAAGCTTTCTTT.

Concerning this clone itself: The junction differs from germline at one of its ends, possibly a read error. The V and J genes are TRBV6-1 and TRBJ1-1; D gene ambiguous. Germline loops: CDR1 MNHNS, CDR2 SASEGT. This CDR3 contains 16 residues. CDR3 in amino acids: CAISESKADTNTEAFF. Written as DNA, the CDR3 is TGTGCCATCAGTGAGTCGAAGGCAGATACGAACACTGAAGCTTTCTTT.

The CDR3 spells CASSLYTGGLAGDLTDTQYF. CDR3 coding DNA: TGTGCCAGCAGTTTATATACAGGGGGACTAGCGGGGGACCTCACAGATACGCAGTATTTT. The chain carries TRBV27 and TRBJ2-3; 14 nucleotides align to TRBD2. Germline V gene sequence: CDR1 MNHEY, CDR2 SMNVEV (reference sequence). Trimming took 1 base from V and 2 from J; bases not matched to a gene: 11. The CDR3 runs 20 residues.

The chain links TRBV11-2 to TRBJ2-5; 7 nucleotides agree with TRBD2. The CDR3 has 15 residues. J lost 1 base, V lost 3 bases, and 5 bases had no gene match. CDR1 and CDR2 (germline): SGHAT, FQNNGV. CDR3 DNA: TGTGCCAGCAGCTTTGGAGCGGGGAGCCAAGAGACCCAGTACTTC. This translates into CASSFGAGSQETQYF.

The chain combines TRBV30 with TRBJ1-2; D is unresolved. V was trimmed by 0 bases and J by 8 bases, leaving 10 bases between them. The CDR3 has 12 amino acids. The germline CDR1 and CDR2 sequences are GTSNPN and SVGIG (reference sequence). CDR3 DNA: TGTGCCTGGAGTGTAAGTCAGGAGGGCTACACCTTC. Its translation is CAWSVSQEGYTF. Based on the CDR3 plus reference TRBV30 and TRBJ1-2, the full variable domain is SQTIHQWPATLVQPVGSPLSLECTVEGTSNPNLYWYRQAAGRGLQLLFYSVGIGQISSEVPQNLSASRPQDRQFILSSKKLLLSDSGFYLCAWSVSQEGYTFGSGTRLTVV.

The chain carries TRBV4-3 and TRBJ1-2; perhaps TRBD1 as D (6 bases). This CDR3 has 15 residues. Germline CDR1 reads LGHNA; CDR2 reads YSLEER. V was pared by 2 bases and J by 4 bases, with 14 bases between. The chain's CDR3 is CASSQFRGAAYGYTF. Here the CDR3 DNA reads TGCGCCAGCAGCCAATTCCGGGGGGCGGCCTATGGCTACACCTTC.

This chain connects TRBV4-3 to TRBJ2-7, with D hard to call. CDR3 length: 15 residues. Trimming removed 1 base at V and 2 bases at J, with 12 bases between. The germline gives CDR1 LGHNA, CDR2 YSLEER. The CDR3 is CASSQAEQTTYEQYF. As DNA, the CDR3 is TGCGCCAGCAGCCAAGCGGAGCAGACAACCTACGAGCAGTACTTC.

The rearrangement uses TRBV9 and TRBJ2-3, with 10 bases matching TRBD1. Per germline, CDR1 SGDLS and CDR2 YYNGEE. CDR3 length: 16 residues. V trimming: 2 bases; J trimming: 5 bases; junction bases outside the gene matches: 8. In nucleotides, the CDR3 is TGTGCCAGCAGCGTGGGAGACAGGGGGCTAATAGATACGCAGTATTTT. Its translation is CASSVGDRGLIDTQYF. The full variable domain, completed using reference TRBV9 and TRBJ2-3, is DSGVTQTPKHLITATGQRVTLRCSPRSGDLSVYWYQQSLDQGLQFLIQYYNGEERAKGNILERFSAQQFPDLHSELNLSSLELGDSALYFCASSVGDRGLIDTQYFGPGTRLTVL.

The rearrangement uses TRBV27 and TRBJ1-4; D call uncertain. Germline V CDR1 and CDR2: MNHEY, SMNVEV (reference sequence). Trimming stripped 1 base from V and 0 bases from J, with 12 bases between. This CDR3 is 17 amino acids long. The CDR3 region has the DNA TGTGCCAGCAGTTTATGGGGTGACGGAGCAACTAATGAAAAACTGTTTTTT. As protein: CASSLWGDGATNEKLFF.

The chain combines TRBV4-2 with TRBJ2-1; TRBD2 matches at 15 bases. V lost 1 base and J lost 6; bases outside the gene matches: 4. The germline CDR1 and CDR2 sequences are LGHNA and YNFKEQ. The CDR3 totals 17 residues. CDR3 amino acids: CASSQVGTSGGSNEQFF. The CDR3 nucleotides read TGTGCCAGCAGCCAAGTGGGGACTAGCGGGGGGAGCAATGAGCAGTTCTTC.

The CDR3 bases are TGTGCTAGTGGTTTGGGCTCCGGTCGTACAGATACGCAGTATTTT. Amino acids: CASGLGSGRTDTQYF. The rearrangement links TRBV12-5 to TRBJ2-3; D is uncertain. Germline CDR1 reads LGHNT; CDR2 reads FRNRAP. CDR3 length: 15 residues. V lost 1 base, J lost 3 bases, and 11 bases lay in between.

This clone was seen once. The J gene is TRBJ2-2, the V gene TRBV11-2; D may be TRBD2 (7 bases). This CDR3 region has 17 residues. Trimming took 5 bases from V and 6 from J, leaving 22 bases between them. Germline CDR1 SGHAT, CDR2 FQNNGV. The CDR3 DNA follows: TGTGCCAGCAGCCACTCACACCTTGGGGGGGGCTCCGGGGAGCTGTTTTTT. Translating it yields CASSHSHLGGGSGELFF.

The chain carries TRBV28 and TRBJ2-7; D gene unclear. This CDR3 contains 12 residues. The germline V gene has CDR1 MDHEN and CDR2 SYDVKM. V was clipped by 6 bases and J by 6 bases, with 12 bases between them. CDR3 region: CASRRTPVEQYF. The CDR3 DNA reads TGTGCCAGCAGACGGACCCCCGTCGAGCAGTACTTC.

The gene calls are TRBV6-5 and TRBJ2-3; TRBD2 aligns across 10 bases. The CDR3 is 15 amino acids. V trimming: 0 bases; J trimming: 6 bases; junction bases outside the gene matches: 3. The V gene's germline CDR1 is MNHEY and CDR2 SVGAGI. In nucleotides, the CDR3 is TGTGCCAGCAGTTACTCCCCAGCGGGGGGGGATACGCAGTATTTT. Translated: CASSYSPAGGDTQYF.

The chain employs TRBV27 and TRBJ2-1; possible D gene TRBD2, 6 bases. CDR1 and CDR2 from the germline V gene are MNHEY and SMNVEV (reference sequence). Trimming pared 2 bases from V and 3 bases from J, leaving 8 bases between. The CDR3 runs to 14 residues. The chain's CDR3 is CASSLGGSYNEQFF. The CDR3 nucleotides read TGTGCCAGCAGTTTAGGGGGGAGCTACAATGAGCAGTTCTTC.

This clone was observed once. The chain couples TRBV10-3 to TRBJ2-7; D possibly uses TRBD1 or TRBD2 (6 bases each). Germline values: CDR1 ENHRY, CDR2 SYGVKD. The CDR3 spans 14 residues. With 3 bases removed from V and 5 bases from J, the gap between germline ends came to 14 bases. This CDR3 is CAISEDGGSNEQYF. CDR3 DNA sequence: TGTGCCATCAGTGAAGACGGGGGCTCGAACGAGCAGTACTTC.

This chain links TRBV6-5 with TRBJ1-5; D remains ambiguous. The CDR3 is 12 residues long. Germline lookup yields CDR1 MNHEY and CDR2 SVGAGI. Trimming removed 5 bases from V and 9 bases from J, with 11 bases in between. The CDR3 region is CASSNRLGPQHF. CDR3 sequence (DNA): TGTGCCAGCAGTAATCGACTTGGGCCCCAGCATTTT.

The rearrangement links TRBV15 to TRBJ2-7; D possibly corresponds to TRBD2 (5 bases). Germline-derived CDR1 and CDR2 are LNHNV and YYDKDF (reference sequence). The ends were cut back, 5 bases at V and 2 bases at J, with 7 bases in the middle. The CDR3 is 12 amino acids. The CDR3 spells CATSEGTYEQYF. Written as DNA, the CDR3 is TGTGCCACCAGCGAGGGAACCTACGAGCAGTACTTC.

The chain carries TRBV19 and TRBJ1-5; 9 positions agree with TRBD1. Germline V gene sequence: CDR1 LNHDA, CDR2 SQIVND (reference sequence). Losses at the gene ends were 3 bases for V and 7 bases for J; bases not matched to a gene: 7. The CDR3 has 15 amino acids. The CDR3: CASSISGTGSQPQHF. CDR3 nucleotide sequence: TGTGCCAGTAGTATCTCCGGGACAGGGAGCCAGCCCCAGCATTTT.

The genes are TRBV19 and TRBJ2-7; 9 positions match TRBD2. The length of the CDR3 is 14 residues. Germline V lookup: CDR1 LNHDA, CDR2 SQIVND (reference sequence). V trimming: 5 bases; J trimming: 1 base; junction bases outside the gene matches: 3. The CDR3 sequence is CASSPSGVSYEQYF. The CDR3 DNA follows: TGTGCCAGTAGTCCTAGCGGGGTGTCCTACGAGCAGTACTTC.